This T cell receptor (beta chain) is drawn from a study of T-cell reconstitution after alpha-beta-depleted transplantation in children. Molecular barcoding with unique molecular identifiers was used for the TCRbeta library. TCRdb passed the PCR reads through MiXCR, listing each CDR3 protein once. The table records about 400,000 distinct CDR3 sequences, around 20% of them present only once. This TCR was sampled from a human donor who donated a stem cell graft to a child with acute myeloid leukemia. Material: PBMCs from the stem cell graft donor, obtained from the stem cell graft.

CDR3 DNA: TGTGCCAGCAGCGTCCTAGCGACCTACAATGAGCAGTTCTTC. Translated: CASSVLATYNEQFF. This chain joins TRBV11-2 and TRBJ2-1, with D tentatively TRBD2 (6 bases). From germline, CDR1 is SGHAT and CDR2 FQNNGV. Trimming stripped 5 bases from V and 2 bases from J, with 10 bases between. The CDR3 spans 14 residues.